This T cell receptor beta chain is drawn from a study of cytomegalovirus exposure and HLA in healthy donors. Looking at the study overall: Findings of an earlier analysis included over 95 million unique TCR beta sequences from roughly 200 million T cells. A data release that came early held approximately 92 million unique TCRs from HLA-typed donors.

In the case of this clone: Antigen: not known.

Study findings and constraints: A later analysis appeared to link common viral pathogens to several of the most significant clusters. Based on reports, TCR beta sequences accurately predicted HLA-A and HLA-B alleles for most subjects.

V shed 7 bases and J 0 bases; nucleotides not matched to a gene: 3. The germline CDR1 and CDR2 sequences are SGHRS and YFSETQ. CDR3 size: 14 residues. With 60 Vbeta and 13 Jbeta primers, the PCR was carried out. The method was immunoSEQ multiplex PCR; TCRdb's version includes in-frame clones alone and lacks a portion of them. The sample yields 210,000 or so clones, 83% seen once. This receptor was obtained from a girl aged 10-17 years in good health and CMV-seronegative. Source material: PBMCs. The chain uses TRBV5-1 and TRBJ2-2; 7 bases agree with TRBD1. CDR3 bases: TGCGCCAGCGCCACAGGGGCGAACACCGGGGAGCTGTTTTTT. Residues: CASATGANTGELFF.